The source of this T cell receptor beta chain is a study of graft-versus-host responses after intestinal transplantation. Study in general: Each recipient received a multivisceral, liver-intestinal, or isolated intestinal graft. Recipients across the board were started on anti-thymocyte globulin induction, then kept on tacrolimus and steroids for two to four years. General study findings and limits: Some GvH clones appeared in ileal mucosa or blood before recipient bone marrow.

V was shortened by 5 bases and J by 3 bases, with 8 bases between the two germline ends. The germline gives CDR1 MDHEN, CDR2 SYDVKM. The CDR3 has 14 residues. Concerning this clone itself: What it recognizes is unknown.

Assay used: immunoSEQ multiplex PCR; TCRdb lists only in-frame clones, some missing. The sample contains 100,000 or so clones, about 94% of which appear only once. This rearrangement joins TRBV28 to TRBJ1-6; possible D gene TRBD1, 5 bases. This sample comprised unstimulated CD4+ T cells sorted from spleen or lymph node cells, obtained before intestinal transplant. The sequence derives from a human donor who received an intestinal transplant. The CDR3 nucleotides read TGTGCCAGCAGTCGGGGGAGCTATAATTCACCCCTCCACTTT. Translating it yields CASSRGSYNSPLHF.